Sequencing of this T cell receptor (beta chain) was carried out in a study of T-cell memory formation after mild COVID-19. Turning to the study itself: Clusters were largely donor specific. Study findings and constraints: Clones that got smaller from day 15 to 85 had even CD4/CD8, while clones growing later tipped toward CD4+. CD4+ contracting clones lay mainly in CM and EM, CD8+ ones in EMRA. Pre-infection memory already had some responding clones, implying cross-reactive memory joined.

This clonotype was observed a few times. Its antigen is undetermined. Using its own MiXCR run on the 5' RACE reads, TCRdb lists one record per CDR3 protein. This sample has approximately 300,000 distinct CDR3 sequences; roughly 8.2% occur once, and the top ten carry less than 25%. Trimming stripped 6 bases from V and 12 bases from J, with 27 bases between. CDR3 length equals 15 residues. Germline V gene data show CDR1 as MNHEY and CDR2 as SVGEGT. Sequenced: PBMCs or a T cell subset sorted from them (not recorded which). The origin of this receptor is a man aged 18 to 30 who had mild COVID-19 (a few samples of this study predate the infection). Cell type and time point are not known. The chain recombines TRBV6-2 or TRBV6-3 with TRBJ2-7, with D tentatively TRBD1 (5 bases). CDR3: CASSSGGGDSLFGYF. As DNA, the CDR3 is TGTGCCAGCAGCTCCGGTGGTGGCGACAGCCTGTTCGGGTACTTC.